This T cell receptor (beta chain) was observed in a study of cytomegalovirus exposure and HLA in healthy donors. Background on the study: The roughly 110 validation repertoires matched the roughly 670 first-cohort repertoires in platform, a later analysis reported.

Of note for this clone: Its antigen is unidentified.

This CDR3 has 15 amino acids. CDR1 MNHNS and CDR2 SASEGT come from the germline V gene. The J segment lost 0 bases and the V segment lost 6 bases, leaving 4 bases of the junction unmatched. The assay was immunoSEQ multiplex PCR, and TCRdb's table has in-frame clones only and misses some. Found here are about 170,000 clones, about 90% of them singletons; the top ten hold 4% to 5%. From the roughly 110-subject validation cohort, which was separate from the roughly 710-subject first cohort, the donors were drawn. Study observations and caveats: The listing of roughly 160 TCR beta chains classed them as cytomegalovirus-associated. Most sequenced TCRs were rare (though some public TCRs occurred in many donors).

The chain carries TRBV6-1 and TRBJ2-1, with 8 bases fitting TRBD1. This receptor was taken from a young man in good health and CMV-seropositive. Sequencing was carried out using PBMCs. CDR3 loop: CASRRGQVSYNEQFF. CDR3 in DNA: TGTGCCAGCAGGAGGGGACAGGTCTCCTACAATGAGCAGTTCTTC.